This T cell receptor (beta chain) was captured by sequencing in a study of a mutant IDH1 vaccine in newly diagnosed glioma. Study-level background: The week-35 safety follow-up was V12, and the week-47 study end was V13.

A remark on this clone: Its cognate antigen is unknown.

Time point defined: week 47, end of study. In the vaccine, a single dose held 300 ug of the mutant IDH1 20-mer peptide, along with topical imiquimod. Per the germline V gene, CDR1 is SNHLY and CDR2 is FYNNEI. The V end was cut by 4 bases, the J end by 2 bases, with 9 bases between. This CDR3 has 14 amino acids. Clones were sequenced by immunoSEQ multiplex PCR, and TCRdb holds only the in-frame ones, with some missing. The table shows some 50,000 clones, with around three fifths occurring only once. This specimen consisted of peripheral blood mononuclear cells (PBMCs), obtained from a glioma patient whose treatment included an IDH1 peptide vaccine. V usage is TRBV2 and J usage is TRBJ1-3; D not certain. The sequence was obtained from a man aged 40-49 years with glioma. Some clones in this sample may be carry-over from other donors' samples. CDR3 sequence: CASSASYTGNTIYF. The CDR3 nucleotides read TGTGCCAGCAGTGCTAGTTATACTGGAAACACCATATATTTT.